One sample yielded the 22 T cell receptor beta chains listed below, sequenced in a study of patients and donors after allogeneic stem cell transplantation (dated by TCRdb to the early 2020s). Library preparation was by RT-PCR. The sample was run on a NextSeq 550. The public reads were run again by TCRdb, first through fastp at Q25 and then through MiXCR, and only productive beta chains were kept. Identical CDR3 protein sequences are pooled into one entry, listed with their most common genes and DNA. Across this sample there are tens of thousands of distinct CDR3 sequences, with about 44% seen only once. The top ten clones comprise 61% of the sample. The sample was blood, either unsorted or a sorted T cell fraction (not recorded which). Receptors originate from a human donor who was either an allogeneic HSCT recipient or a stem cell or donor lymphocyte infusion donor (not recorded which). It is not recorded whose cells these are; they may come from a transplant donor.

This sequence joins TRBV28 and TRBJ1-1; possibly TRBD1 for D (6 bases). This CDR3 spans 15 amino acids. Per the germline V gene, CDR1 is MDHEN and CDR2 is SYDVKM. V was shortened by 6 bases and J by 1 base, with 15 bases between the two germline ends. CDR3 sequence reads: CASSLGTSQNTEAFF. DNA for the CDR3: TGTGCCAGCAGCCTCGGGACATCCCAGAACACTGAAGCTTTCTTT.

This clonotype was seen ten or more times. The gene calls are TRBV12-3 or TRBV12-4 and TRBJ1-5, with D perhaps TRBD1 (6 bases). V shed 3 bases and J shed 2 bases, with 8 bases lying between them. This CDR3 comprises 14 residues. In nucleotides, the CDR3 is TGTGCCAGCAGTTTTTCAGGGGGCAATCAGCCCCAGCATTTT. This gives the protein CASSFSGGNQPQHF.

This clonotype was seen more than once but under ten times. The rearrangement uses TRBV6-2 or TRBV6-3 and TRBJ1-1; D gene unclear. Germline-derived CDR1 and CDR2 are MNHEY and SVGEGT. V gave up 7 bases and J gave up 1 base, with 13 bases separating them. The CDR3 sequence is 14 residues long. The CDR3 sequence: CASTLWAANTEAFF. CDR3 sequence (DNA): TGTGCCAGCACCCTGTGGGCGGCGAACACTGAAGCTTTCTTT.

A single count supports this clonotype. As DNA, the CDR3 is TGTGCCAGCAGGCAAACAGGGGGGGACAATCAGCCCCAGCATTTT. Its protein is CASRQTGGDNQPQHF. The chain recombines TRBV6-2 or TRBV6-3 with TRBJ1-5; the match to TRBD1 covers 8 bases. V dropped 6 bases and J dropped 3; count of bases not matched to a gene: 7. Germline CDR1 MNHEY, CDR2 SVGEGT. This CDR3 is 15 amino acids long.

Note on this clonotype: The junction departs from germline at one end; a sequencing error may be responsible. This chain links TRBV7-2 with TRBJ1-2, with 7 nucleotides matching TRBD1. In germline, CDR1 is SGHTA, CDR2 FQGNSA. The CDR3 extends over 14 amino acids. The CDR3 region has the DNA TGTGCCAGCAGCGATAGGGGGCCGAGCTATGGCTACGCCTTC. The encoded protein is CASSDRGPSYGYAF.

In DNA form, the CDR3 reads TGCAGCGTCAAAACGAACACTGAAGCTTTCTTT. Its protein product is CSVKTNTEAFF. The V gene is TRBV20-1, the J gene TRBJ1-1; D call uncertain. Looked up from germline, CDR1 is DFQATT and CDR2 is SNEGSKA (reference sequence). There are 11 residues in the CDR3.

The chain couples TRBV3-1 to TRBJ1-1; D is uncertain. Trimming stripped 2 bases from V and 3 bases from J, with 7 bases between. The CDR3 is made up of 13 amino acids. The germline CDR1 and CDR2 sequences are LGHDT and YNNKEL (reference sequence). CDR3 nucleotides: TGTGCCAGCAGCCAACTGCGACACACTGAAGCTTTCTTT. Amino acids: CASSQLRHTEAFF.

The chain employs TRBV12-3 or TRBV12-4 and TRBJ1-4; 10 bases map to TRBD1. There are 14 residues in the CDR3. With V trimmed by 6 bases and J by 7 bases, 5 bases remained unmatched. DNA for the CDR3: TGTGCCAGCAGCCCCGGGACAGGGGCTGAAAAACTGTTTTTT. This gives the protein CASSPGTGAEKLFF.

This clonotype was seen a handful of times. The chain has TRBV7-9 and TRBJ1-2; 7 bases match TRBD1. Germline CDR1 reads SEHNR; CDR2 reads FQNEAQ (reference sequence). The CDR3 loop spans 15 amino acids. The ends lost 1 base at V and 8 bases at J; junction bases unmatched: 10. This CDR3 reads CASSLETQQGSGYTF. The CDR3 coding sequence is TGTGCCAGCAGCTTAGAAACTCAACAGGGGAGCGGCTACACCTTC.

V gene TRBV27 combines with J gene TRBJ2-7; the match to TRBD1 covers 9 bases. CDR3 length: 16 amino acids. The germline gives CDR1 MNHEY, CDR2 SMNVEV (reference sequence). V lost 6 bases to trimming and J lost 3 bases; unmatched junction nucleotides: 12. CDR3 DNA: TGTGCCAGCAGCCCCGGGACAGGGCCCCGCATCTACGAGCAGTACTTC. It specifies CASSPGTGPRIYEQYF.

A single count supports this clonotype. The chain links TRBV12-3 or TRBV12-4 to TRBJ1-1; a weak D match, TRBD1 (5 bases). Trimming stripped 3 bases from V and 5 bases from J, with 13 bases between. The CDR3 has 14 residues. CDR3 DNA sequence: TGTGCCAGCAGTTTTCGGGGGTTCCTGACTGAAGCTTTCTTT. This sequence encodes CASSFRGFLTEAFF.

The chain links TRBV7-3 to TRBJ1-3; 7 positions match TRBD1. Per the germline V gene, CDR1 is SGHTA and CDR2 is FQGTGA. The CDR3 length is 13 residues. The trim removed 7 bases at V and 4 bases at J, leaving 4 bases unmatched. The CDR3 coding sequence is TGTGCCAGCAAGGGGGCTGCGGGAAACACCATATATTTT. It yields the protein CASKGAAGNTIYF.

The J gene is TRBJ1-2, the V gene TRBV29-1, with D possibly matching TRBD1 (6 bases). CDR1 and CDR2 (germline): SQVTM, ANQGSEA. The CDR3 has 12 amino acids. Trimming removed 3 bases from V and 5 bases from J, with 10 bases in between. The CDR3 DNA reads TGCAGCGTTGAGGTGGGGGCTTATGGCTACACCTTC. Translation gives CSVEVGAYGYTF. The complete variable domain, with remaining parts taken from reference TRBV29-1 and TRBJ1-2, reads SAVISQKPSRDICQRGTSLTIQCQVDSQVTMMFWYRQQPGQSLTLIATANQGSEATYESGFVIDKFPISRPNLTFSTLTVSNMSPEDSSIYLCSVEVGAYGYTFGSGTRLTVV.

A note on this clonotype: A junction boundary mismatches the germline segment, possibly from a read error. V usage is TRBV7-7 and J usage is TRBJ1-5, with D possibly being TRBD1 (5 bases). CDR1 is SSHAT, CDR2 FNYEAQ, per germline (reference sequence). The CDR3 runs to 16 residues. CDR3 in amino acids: CASSLVRGMANQPQHF. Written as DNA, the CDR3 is TGTGCTAGCAGCTTAGTACGGGGGATGGCGAATCAGCCCCAGCATTTT. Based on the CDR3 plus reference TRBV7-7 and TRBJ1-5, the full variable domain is GAGVSQSPRYKVTKRGQDVTLRCDPISSHATLYWYQQALGQGPEFLTYFNYEAQPDKSGLPSDRFSAERPEGSISTLTIQRTEQRDSAMYRCASSLVRGMANQPQHFGDGTRLSIL.

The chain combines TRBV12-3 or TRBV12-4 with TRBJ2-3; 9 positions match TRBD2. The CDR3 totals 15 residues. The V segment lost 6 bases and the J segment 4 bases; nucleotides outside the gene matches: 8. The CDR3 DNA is TGTGCCAGCAGCTGGATAGCGGGAGACCCAGATACGCAGTATTTT. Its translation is CASSWIAGDPDTQYF.

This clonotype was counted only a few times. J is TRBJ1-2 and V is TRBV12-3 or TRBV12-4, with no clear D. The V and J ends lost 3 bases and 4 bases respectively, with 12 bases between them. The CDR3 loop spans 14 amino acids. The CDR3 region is CASSFDPTSYGYTF. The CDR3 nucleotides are TGTGCCAGCAGTTTTGACCCGACTAGCTATGGCTACACCTTC.

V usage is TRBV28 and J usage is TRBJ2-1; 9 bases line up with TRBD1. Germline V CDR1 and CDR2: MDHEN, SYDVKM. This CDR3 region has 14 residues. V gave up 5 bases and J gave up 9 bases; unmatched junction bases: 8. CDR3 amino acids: CASSPGQGFSEQFF. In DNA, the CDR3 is TGTGCCAGCAGTCCTGGACAGGGGTTTAGTGAGCAGTTCTTC.

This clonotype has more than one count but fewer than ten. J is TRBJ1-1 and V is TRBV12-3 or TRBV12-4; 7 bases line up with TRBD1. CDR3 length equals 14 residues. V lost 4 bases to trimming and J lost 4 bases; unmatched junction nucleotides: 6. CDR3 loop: CASSWMGTATEAFF. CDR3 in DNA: TGTGCCAGCAGTTGGATGGGGACAGCCACTGAAGCTTTCTTT.

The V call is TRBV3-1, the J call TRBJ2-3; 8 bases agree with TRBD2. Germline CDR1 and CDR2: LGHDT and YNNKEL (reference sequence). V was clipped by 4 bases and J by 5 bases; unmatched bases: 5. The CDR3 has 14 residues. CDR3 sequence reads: CASSRGLALDTQYF. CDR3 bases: TGTGCCAGCAGCCGCGGACTAGCTTTAGATACGCAGTATTTT.

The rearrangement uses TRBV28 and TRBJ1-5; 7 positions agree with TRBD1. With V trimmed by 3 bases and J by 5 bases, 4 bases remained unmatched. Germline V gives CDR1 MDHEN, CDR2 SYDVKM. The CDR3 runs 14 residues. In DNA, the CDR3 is TGTGCCAGCAGTTTCGGGACAGATTATCAGCCCCAGCATTTT. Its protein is CASSFGTDYQPQHF.

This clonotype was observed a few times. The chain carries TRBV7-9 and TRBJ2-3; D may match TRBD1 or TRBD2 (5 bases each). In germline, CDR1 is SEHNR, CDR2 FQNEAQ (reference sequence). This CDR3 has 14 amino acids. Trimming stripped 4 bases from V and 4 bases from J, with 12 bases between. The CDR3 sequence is CASSSTGGSDTQYF. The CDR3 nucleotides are TGTGCCAGCAGCTCAACAGGAGGTTCAGATACGCAGTATTTT.

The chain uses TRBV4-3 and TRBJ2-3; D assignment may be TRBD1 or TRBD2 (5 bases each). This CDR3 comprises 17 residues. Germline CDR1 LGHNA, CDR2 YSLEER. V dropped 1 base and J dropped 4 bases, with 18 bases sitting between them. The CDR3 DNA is TGCGCCAGCAGCCAAGTAAGGGGCCGGGAATCGGCAGATACGCAGTATTTT. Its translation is CASSQVRGRESADTQYF.